This TCR beta chain originates from a study of blood T cells in healthy people across ages. CDR1 and CDR2 from the germline V gene are SQVTM and ANQGSEA. With 4 bases removed from V and 3 bases from J, the gap between germline ends came to 25 bases. This CDR3 region has 18 residues. Donation came from healthy Caucasian individuals in Russia who were aged roughly 6 to 95. Combining a sample-barcoded 5' primer with a J-beta primer mix, a second PCR ran for 7 to 11 cycles. MiXCR, run by TCRdb on the 5' RACE reads, gives a single entry per CDR3 protein. The data show roughly 1.7 million distinct CDR3 sequences, 30% to 35% seen once.

This receptor was taken from a woman younger than 45 in good health. The rearrangement joins TRBV29-1 to TRBJ2-4; weak D call: TRBD1 (6 bases). Material for sequencing was blood. This CDR3 reads CSVVPRRARGVHKNIQYF. The CDR3 DNA sequence: TGCAGCGTTGTACCGAGGCGGGCCAGGGGAGTTCACAAAAACATTCAGTACTTC. The full variable domain, with the rest looked up from reference TRBV29-1 and TRBJ2-4, is SAVISQKPSRDICQRGTSLTIQCQVDSQVTMMFWYRQQPGQSLTLIATANQGSEATYESGFVIDKFPISRPNLTFSTLTVSNMSPEDSSIYLCSVVPRRARGVHKNIQYFGAGTRLSVL.